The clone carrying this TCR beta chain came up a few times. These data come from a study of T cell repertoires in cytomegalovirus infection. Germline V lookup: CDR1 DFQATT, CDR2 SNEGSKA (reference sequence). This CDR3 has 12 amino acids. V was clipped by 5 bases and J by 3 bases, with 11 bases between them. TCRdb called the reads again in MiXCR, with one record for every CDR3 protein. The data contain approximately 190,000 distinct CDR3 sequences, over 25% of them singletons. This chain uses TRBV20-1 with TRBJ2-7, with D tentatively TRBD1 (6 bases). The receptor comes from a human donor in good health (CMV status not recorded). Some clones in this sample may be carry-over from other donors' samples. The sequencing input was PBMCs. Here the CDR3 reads CSAQTGDYEQYF. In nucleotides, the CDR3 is TGCAGTGCTCAGACAGGAGACTACGAGCAGTACTTC.